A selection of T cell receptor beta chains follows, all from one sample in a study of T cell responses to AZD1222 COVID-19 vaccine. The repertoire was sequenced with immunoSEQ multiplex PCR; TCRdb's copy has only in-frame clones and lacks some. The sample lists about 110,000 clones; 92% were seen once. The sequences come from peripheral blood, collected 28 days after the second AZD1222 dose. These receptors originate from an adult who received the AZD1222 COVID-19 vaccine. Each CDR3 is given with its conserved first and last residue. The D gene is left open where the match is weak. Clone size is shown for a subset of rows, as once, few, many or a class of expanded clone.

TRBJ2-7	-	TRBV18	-	TGTGCCAGCTCACCACCGCTGAGCCTTTACGAGCAGTACTTC	CASSPPLSLYEQYF
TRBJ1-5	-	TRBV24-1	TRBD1	TGTGCCACCAGTGACCGAACAGGGGGCGGCAATCAGCCCCAGCATTTT	CATSDRTGGGNQPQHF
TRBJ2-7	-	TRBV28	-	TGTGCCAGCAGCATAGGGGGAGGGGGGATATACGAGCAGTACTTC	CASSIGGGGIYEQYF
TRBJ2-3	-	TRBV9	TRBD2	TGTGCCAGCAGCGTAAGGACTAGCGGGGCGACAGATACGCAGTATTTT	CASSVRTSGATDTQYF
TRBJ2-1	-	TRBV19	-	TGTGCCAGTAGTATAGGGGCAGCAAACAATGAGCAGTTCTTC	CASSIGAANNEQFF
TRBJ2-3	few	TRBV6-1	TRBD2	TGTGCCAGCAGTGAACTAGCGGGGGGCCCAGATACGCAGTATTTT	CASSELAGGPDTQYF
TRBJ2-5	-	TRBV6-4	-	TGTGCCAGCAGTGAGGCTAGAGGAGAGACCCAGTACTTC	CASSEARGETQYF
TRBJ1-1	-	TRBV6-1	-	TGTGCCAGCAGTGAAGCTTACAGTCGTGCTGAAGCTTTCTTT	CASSEAYSRAEAFF
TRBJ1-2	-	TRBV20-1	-	TGCAGTGAGCAGGGAGGGTTTGGCTACACCTTC	CSEQGGFGYTF
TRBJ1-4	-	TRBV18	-	TGTGCCAGCTCAACCCGGGGCAGTAATGAAAAACTGTTTTTT	CASSTRGSNEKLFF
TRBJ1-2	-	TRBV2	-	TGTGCCAGCAGTGAAATTTGGGGTGGCGGCTACACCTTC	CASSEIWGGGYTF
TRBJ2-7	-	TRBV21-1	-	TGTGCCAGCAGAGGAGTTGGTGGAGCGGTGAACGAGCAGTACTTC	CASRGVGGAVNEQYF
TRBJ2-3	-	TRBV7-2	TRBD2	TGTGCCAGCAGCCCGTTTCTAGGCGGGGGATCCACAGATACGCAGTATTTT	CASSPFLGGGSTDTQYF
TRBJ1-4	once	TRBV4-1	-	TGCGCCAGCAGCCAACAGAGGACACCTTCAACTAATGAAAAACTGTTTTTT	CASSQQRTPSTNEKLFF
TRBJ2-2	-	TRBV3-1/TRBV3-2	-	TGTGCCAGCAGCCAGGGGGCGGGCACCGGGGAGCTGTTTTTT	CASSQGAGTGELFF
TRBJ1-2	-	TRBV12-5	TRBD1	TGTGCTAGTGGTTTGGTACAGGGACAGGGGAGACCTAACTATGGCTACACCTTC	CASGLVQGQGRPNYGYTF
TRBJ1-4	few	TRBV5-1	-	TGCGCCAGCAGCTTGGCCCCTTTTGGAAATGAAAAACTGTTTTTT	CASSLAPFGNEKLFF
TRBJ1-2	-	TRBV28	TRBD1	TGTGCCAGCAGTTTATCCACAGGGGTCTATGGCTACACCTTC	CASSLSTGVYGYTF
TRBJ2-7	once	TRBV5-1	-	TGCGCCAGCAGCTTGGGGGACGAGCAGTACTTC	CASSLGDEQYF
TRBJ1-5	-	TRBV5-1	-	TGCGCCAGCAGCTTGGAAGGACAGCCCCAGCATTTT	CASSLEGQPQHF
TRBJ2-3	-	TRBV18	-	TGTGCCAGCTCACGAGTAATCTACGGGACCCGGGTGTCCACAGATACGCAGTATTTT	CASSRVIYGTRVSTDTQYF
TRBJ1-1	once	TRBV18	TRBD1	TGTGCCAGCTCACCAAGTCTCGCAGGGGGGACGAACACTGAAGCTTTCTTT	CASSPSLAGGTNTEAFF
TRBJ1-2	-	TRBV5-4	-	TGTGCCAGCAGCTTAGAGGGCGACTATGGCTACACCTTC	CASSLEGDYGYTF
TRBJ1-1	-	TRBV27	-	TGTGCCAGCAGTTTCGGAAAAACGGCTGAAGCTTTCTTT	CASSFGKTAEAFF
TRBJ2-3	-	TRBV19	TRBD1	TGTGCCAGTAGTCTGACCGGGACAGGGGGTCCGTTCACAGATACGCAGTATTTT	CASSLTGTGGPFTDTQYF